This paragraph reports one T cell receptor beta chain. Its antigen is unknown. The data derive from a study of tumor and adjacent non-tumor tissue in lung cancer. Study-level results: Tumor TCR diversity, when higher, was linked to shorter survival.

V was clipped by 7 bases and J by 5 bases; unmatched bases: 10. The CDR3 covers 15 residues. The germline gives CDR1 SGHVS, CDR2 FQNEAQ. RNA was extracted from bulk tissue without any cell sorting. Between August and November 2014, newly diagnosed, chemotherapy-naive lung cancer patients underwent thoracic surgery in China. Three rounds of nested PCR, following a modified ARM-PCR protocol, produced the TCRbeta library. In TCRdb, the multiplex PCR reads were re-called with MiXCR into one record per CDR3 protein. The table lists roughly 81,000 distinct CDR3 sequences, 55% to 70% of them singletons, with roughly 13% in the top ten.

V usage is TRBV7-8 and J usage is TRBJ1-5, with 8 bases fitting TRBD1. The receptor was derived from a woman in her seventies with non-small cell lung cancer. The source material was lung tumor tissue. The CDR3 bases are TGTGCCAGCAACACTCGGGGCAGGGGGCATCAGCCCCAGCATTTT. Translated: CASNTRGRGHQPQHF. The full variable domain, its missing parts supplied by reference TRBV7-8 and TRBJ1-5, is GAGVSQSPRYKVAKRGQDVALRCDPISGHVSLFWYQQALGQGPEFLTYFQNEAQLDKSGLPSDRFFAERPEGSVSTLKIQRTQQEDSAVYLCASNTRGRGHQPQHFGDGTRLSIL.